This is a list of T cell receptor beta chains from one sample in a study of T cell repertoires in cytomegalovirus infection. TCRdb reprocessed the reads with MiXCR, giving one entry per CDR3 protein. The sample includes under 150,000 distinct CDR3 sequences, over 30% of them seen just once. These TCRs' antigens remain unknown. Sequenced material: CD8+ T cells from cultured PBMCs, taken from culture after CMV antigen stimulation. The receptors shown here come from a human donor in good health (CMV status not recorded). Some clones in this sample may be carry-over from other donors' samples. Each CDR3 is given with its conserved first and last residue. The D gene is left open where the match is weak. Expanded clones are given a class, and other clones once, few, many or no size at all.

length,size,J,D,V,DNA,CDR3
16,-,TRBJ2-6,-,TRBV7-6,TGTGCCAGCAGCTTAGGCCCCCGCTCTGGGGCCAACGTCCTGACTTTC,CASSLGPRSGANVLTF
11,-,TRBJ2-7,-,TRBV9,TGTGCCAGCAGCGCAGGCTACGAGCAGTACTTC,CASSAGYEQYF
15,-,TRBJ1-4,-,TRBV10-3,TGTGCCATCAGTGAGTCGCGTCAGGCCAATAATCAACTGTTTTTT,CAISESRQANNQLFF
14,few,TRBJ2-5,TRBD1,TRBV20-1,TGCAGTGCTAGATCAGGGACAGGCCAAGAGACCCAGTACTTC,CSARSGTGQETQYF
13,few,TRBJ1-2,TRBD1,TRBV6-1,TGTGCCAGCAGACAACAGGGGCACTATGGCTACACCTTC,CASRQQGHYGYTF
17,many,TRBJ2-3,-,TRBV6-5,TGTGCCAGCAGTTACTCGCAAACTCGGATGCTGACAGATACGCAGTATTTT,CASSYSQTRMLTDTQYF
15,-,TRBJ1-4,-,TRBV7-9,TGTGCCAGCAGTTCTCTAGGGGCAACTAATGAAAAACTGTTTTTT,CASSSLGATNEKLFF
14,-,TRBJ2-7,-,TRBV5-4,TGTGCCAGCAGCTTGTGGCAGGGTACCTACGAGCAGTACTTC,CASSLWQGTYEQYF
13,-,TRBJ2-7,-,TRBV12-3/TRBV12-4,TGTGCCAGCAGTTTGAACAGAGCCCACGAGCAGTACTTC,CASSLNRAHEQYF
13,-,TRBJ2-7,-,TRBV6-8,TGTGCCAGCAGTTACTCGATAAGAGGCATCCAGTACTTC,CASSYSIRGIQYF
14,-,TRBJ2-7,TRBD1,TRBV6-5,TGTGCCAGCAGTACGGGACAGGGAAGCGACGAGCAGTACTTC,CASSTGQGSDEQYF
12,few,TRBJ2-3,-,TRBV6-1,TGTGCCAGCAGAGACTGGGGAGATACGCAGTATTTT,CASRDWGDTQYF
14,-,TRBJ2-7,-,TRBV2,TGTGCCAGCAGCTGGGGGGCAGGGTCCTACGAGCAGTACTTC,CASSWGAGSYEQYF
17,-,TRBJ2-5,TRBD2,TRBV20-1,TGCAGTGCTAGAAGAGCGGGGGGGCCACCCCTGAAAGAGACCCAGTACTTC,CSARRAGGPPLKETQYF
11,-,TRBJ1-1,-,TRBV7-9,TGTGCCAGCAGCCGCGGCTCTGAAGCTTTCTTT,CASSRGSEAFF
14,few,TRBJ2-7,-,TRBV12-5,TGTGCTAGTGGTTTGCGCCCAGGGCCCTACGAGCAGTACTTC,CASGLRPGPYEQYF
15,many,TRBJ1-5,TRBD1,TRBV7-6,TGTGCCAGCAGCGGGACAGGGGGCTACAATCAGCCCCAGCATTTT,CASSGTGGYNQPQHF
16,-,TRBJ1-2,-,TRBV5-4,TGTGCCAGCAGCTTGGGTTTCGGGAGCCTCCAGGATGGCTACACCTTC,CASSLGFGSLQDGYTF
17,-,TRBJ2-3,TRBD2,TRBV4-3,TGCGCCAGCAGCCAAGAACACCTAGCGGGGGGGCATTACTCGCAGTATTTT,CASSQEHLAGGHYSQYF
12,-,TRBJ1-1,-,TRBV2,TGTGCCAGCACCCTTAGGAACACTGAAGCTTTCTTT,CASTLRNTEAFF
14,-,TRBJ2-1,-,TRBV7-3,TGTGCCAGCAGGTCTGCGGAACCCTACAATGAGCAGTTCTTC,CASRSAEPYNEQFF
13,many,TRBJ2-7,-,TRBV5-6,TGTGCCAGCAGCTTGGCCAGGGTAAGAGAGCAGTACTTC,CASSLARVREQYF
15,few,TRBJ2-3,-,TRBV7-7,TGTGCTAGCAGCTTAGTCGGGGGCCTCACAGATACGCAGTATTTT,CASSLVGGLTDTQYF
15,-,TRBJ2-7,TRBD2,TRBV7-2,TGTGCCAGCAGGCCCGGGGGGGGGCCCTATGGGGAGCAGTACTTC,CASRPGGGPYGEQYF
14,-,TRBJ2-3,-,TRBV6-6,TGTGCCAGCAGTTACGGGGGAAAGACAGATACGCAGTATTTT,CASSYGGKTDTQYF